These 15 T cell receptor beta chains were all obtained from the same sample, sequenced in a study of T cells in women clearing cervical HPV infection. Sequenced by immunoSEQ multiplex PCR; TCRdb stores in-frame clones only, minus some. This sample contains about 36,000 clones. The sequencing input was blood buffy coat. Receptor source: a woman between 18 and 70 years old with a cervical HPV16 infection that either progressed to CIN3+ or cleared (not recorded which).

Of note for this clone: Read sequence stops 3 residues before the CDR3 end, and the germline J gene provides the missing end. The chain carries TRBV18 and TRBJ2-4; a weak D match, TRBD1 (5 bases). From germline, CDR1 is KGHSH and CDR2 LQKENI. This CDR3 contains 13 residues. CDR3 DNA (partial): TGTGCCAGCTCAGGGCAGGGTAACTATGGT. Its protein is CASSGQGNYG. The entire CDR3 protein is CASSGQGNYGQYF.

As regards this clone: The CDR3 end falls 3 residues outside the read, so it is completed with the germline J gene. The chain uses TRBV29-1 and TRBJ1-2; 10 bases line up with TRBD1. CDR3 size: 17 residues. The germline V gene has CDR1 SQVTM and CDR2 ANQGSEA. The V segment lost 0 bases and the J segment 5 bases; nucleotides outside the gene matches: 12. CDR3 sequence reads: CSVEDPPFGTGDYGYTF. The CDR3 DNA, read in part, is TGCAGCGTTGAAGATCCCCCCTTTGGGACAGGGGATTATGGC.

This chain's CDR3 is CASSHPGYEQYF. The DNA read from the CDR3 is TGTGCCAGCAGCCACCCGGGCTACGAG. This rearrangement joins TRBV11-1 to TRBJ2-7; D remains unclear. Coverage ceases 3 residues before the CDR3 finishes, and the germline J gene fills in the end. The CDR3 length is 12 residues. CDR1 and CDR2 (germline): SGHAT, FQDESV (reference sequence). The germline V and J ends were trimmed by 5 bases and 3 bases, with 8 bases remaining between them.

As for this clone: Sequencing ends 3 residues short of the CDR3 end; the germline J gene provides the rest. The chain combines TRBV19 with TRBJ1-2; D uncertain. There are 16 residues in the CDR3. CDR1 is LNHDA, CDR2 SQIVND, per germline (reference sequence). V gave up 7 bases and J gave up 0 bases, with 18 bases separating them. The CDR3 sequence is CASTPSTGPPNYGYTF. The CDR3 bases that were read are TGTGCCAGTACTCCGTCGACGGGTCCTCCTAACTATGGC.

About this clone itself: The CDR3 extends 3 residues past the end of the read, so its final part is completed from the germline J gene. The chain couples TRBV10-3 to TRBJ2-3, with TRBD2 matching 11 bases. Germline V lookup: CDR1 ENHRY, CDR2 SYGVKD. The CDR3 consists of 14 residues. Unmatched junction bases numbered 2, after V lost 6 bases and J lost 3 bases. The CDR3 reads CAIRGTSGTDTQYF. CDR3 DNA, as far as it was read: TGTGCCATCAGGGGGACTAGCGGAACAGATACG.

With regard to this clone: The read ends 3 residues shy of where the CDR3 ends; the end is completed using the germline J gene. The chain combines TRBV7-9 with TRBJ1-2; D gene uncertain. Germline V gene sequence: CDR1 SEHNR, CDR2 FQNEAQ (reference sequence). V lost 7 bases and J 4 bases, leaving 19 bases between the germline ends. This CDR3 is 15 amino acids long. CDR3: CASTGEVGTLYGYTF. The part of the CDR3 DNA that was read is TGTGCCAGCACCGGGGAGGTCGGCACCCTCTATGGC.

Comment on this clone: The read ends 3 residues early relative to the CDR3; the germline J gene fills the gap. The chain is built from TRBV20-1 and TRBJ1-1; D may be TRBD1 (5 bases). Trimming stripped 0 bases from V and 6 bases from J, with 17 bases between. Per the germline V gene, CDR1 is DFQATT and CDR2 is SNEGSKA (reference sequence). The CDR3 consists of 15 residues. The CDR3 sequence is CSARDYTREKAEAFF. CDR3 DNA (partial): TGCAGTGCTAGAGACTATACCAGGGAAAAGGCTGAA.

Points on this clone: The read halts 3 residues ahead of the CDR3 end, with the missing end drawn from the germline J gene. V is TRBV20-1 and J is TRBJ2-5, with 7 bases aligning to TRBD1. Germline V lookup: CDR1 DFQATT, CDR2 SNEGSKA (reference sequence). J lost 1 base, V lost 6 bases, and 8 bases had no gene match. The CDR3 contains 14 residues. The CDR3 here is CSASDREPQETQYF. The sequenced part of the CDR3 DNA is TGCAGTGCCAGTGACAGGGAACCCCAAGAGACC.

On this clone itself: The CDR3 end is not reached by the read, which stops 3 residues before it; the germline J gene fills it in. J is TRBJ1-4 and V is TRBV5-1; the D gene is possibly TRBD1 (6 bases). From germline, CDR1 is SGHRS and CDR2 YFSETQ. With 4 bases removed from V and 7 bases from J, the gap between germline ends came to 17 bases. This CDR3 comprises 15 residues. CDR3 bases read: TGCGCCAGCAGCCCGGATCGAGGGGGTGGTGAAAAA. Translated, it gives CASSPDRGGGEK. The whole CDR3 sequence reads CASSPDRGGGEKLFF.

Comments on this clone: The observed sequence ends 3 residues before the CDR3 terminus, with the missing tail filled in from the germline J gene. This chain uses TRBV19 with TRBJ2-7; 9 bases are shared with TRBD2. V lost 6 bases to trimming and J lost 4 bases; unmatched junction nucleotides: 7. This CDR3 is 14 amino acids long. CDR1 LNHDA and CDR2 SQIVND come from the germline V gene (reference sequence). CDR3 DNA, as far as it was read: TGTGCCAGTAGGAGCGGGGGGAACGGGTACGAG. Residues: CASRSGGNGYE. The CDR3 in its entirety is CASRSGGNGYEQYF.

Note on this clone: The CDR3 end falls 3 residues outside the read, so it is completed with the germline J gene. The chain uses TRBV5-1 and TRBJ2-3; D gene ambiguous. The CDR3 spans 13 residues. The V and J ends lost 4 bases and 2 bases respectively, with 8 bases between them. Germline V CDR1 and CDR2: SGHRS, YFSETQ. The CDR3 sequence: CASSRVLTDTQYF. Incomplete CDR3 DNA: TGCGCCAGCAGCCGAGTACTCACAGATACG.

As to this clone: The read gets to within 3 residues of the CDR3 end, and the germline J gene fills in the rest. The rearrangement uses TRBV7-9 and TRBJ1-5, with TRBD1 as a possible D gene (5 bases). Germline CDR1 SEHNR, CDR2 FQNEAQ (reference sequence). The CDR3 spans 14 residues. The CDR3 sequence: CASSLSGGTQPQHF. The sequenced part of the CDR3 DNA is TGTGCCAGCAGCTTAAGTGGGGGGACTCAACCC.

Concerning this clone: The read ends 3 residues shy of where the CDR3 ends; the end is completed using the germline J gene. The J gene is TRBJ2-1, the V gene TRBV19, with 10 nucleotides matching TRBD2. V gave up 4 bases and J gave up 7 bases; unmatched junction bases: 7. The length of the CDR3 is 15 residues. CDR1 is LNHDA and CDR2 is SQIVND in the germline V gene (reference sequence). The sequenced part of the CDR3 DNA is TGTGCCAGTAGTAAAAGTAGCGGGAGGTGGAATGAG. Translated, it gives CASSKSSGRWNE. The complete CDR3 protein is CASSKSSGRWNEQFF.

In regard to this clone: The CDR3 is cut off 3 residues early in the read; its end comes from the germline J gene. This rearrangement joins TRBV29-1 to TRBJ2-1, with 9 nucleotides matching TRBD2. CDR3 length: 16 residues. J gave up 3 bases and V 0 bases, and 6 bases lay outside the gene matches. Germline lookup yields CDR1 SQVTM and CDR2 ANQGSEA. The DNA read from the CDR3 is TGCAGCGTTGAAGAAGCGACTAGCGGAAGCTACAATGAG. Encoded protein: CSVEEATSGSYNE. The CDR3 as a whole reads CSVEEATSGSYNEQFF.

As for this clone: The CDR3 is cut off 3 residues early in the read; its end comes from the germline J gene. This chain uses TRBV20-1 with TRBJ2-1, with a tentative D call TRBD2 (6 bases). The CDR3 runs 15 residues. Trimming removed 0 bases at V and 3 bases at J, with 12 bases between. CDR1 and CDR2 (germline): DFQATT, SNEGSKA (reference sequence). CDR3 loop: CSARDGGEFYNEQFF. The part of the CDR3 DNA that was read is TGCAGTGCTAGAGATGGAGGGGAATTCTACAATGAG.